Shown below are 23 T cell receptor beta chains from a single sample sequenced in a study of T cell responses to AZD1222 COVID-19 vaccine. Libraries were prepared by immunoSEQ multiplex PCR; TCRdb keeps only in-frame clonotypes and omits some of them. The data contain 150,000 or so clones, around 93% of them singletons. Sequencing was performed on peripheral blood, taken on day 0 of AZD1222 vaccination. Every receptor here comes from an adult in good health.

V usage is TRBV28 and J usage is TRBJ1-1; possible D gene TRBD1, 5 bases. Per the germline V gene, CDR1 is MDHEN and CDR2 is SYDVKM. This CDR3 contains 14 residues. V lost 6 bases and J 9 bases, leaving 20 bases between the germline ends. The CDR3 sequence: CASSPTGTSTKAFF. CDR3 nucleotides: TGTGCCAGCAGCCCAACCGGGACTTCCACGAAAGCTTTCTTT.

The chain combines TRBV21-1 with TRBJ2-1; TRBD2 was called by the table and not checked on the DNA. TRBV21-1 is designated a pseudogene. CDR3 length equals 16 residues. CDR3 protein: CASTPPGAGEFDEQFF. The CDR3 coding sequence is TGTGCCAGCACCCCCCCGGGGGCGGGAGAGTTCGATGAGCAGTTCTTC.

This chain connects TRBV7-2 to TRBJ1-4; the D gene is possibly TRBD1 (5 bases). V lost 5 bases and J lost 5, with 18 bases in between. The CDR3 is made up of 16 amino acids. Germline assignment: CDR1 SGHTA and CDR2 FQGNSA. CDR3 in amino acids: CASSPSGTDRNEKLFF. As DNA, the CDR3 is TGTGCCAGCAGCCCGAGTGGGACGGATAGAAATGAAAAACTGTTTTTT.

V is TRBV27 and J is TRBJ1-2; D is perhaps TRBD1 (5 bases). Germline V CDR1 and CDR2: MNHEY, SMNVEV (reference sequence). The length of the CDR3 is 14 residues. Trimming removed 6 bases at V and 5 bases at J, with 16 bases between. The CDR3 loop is CASRAPGRWYGYTF. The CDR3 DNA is TGTGCCAGCAGAGCCCCGGGACGGTGGTATGGCTACACCTTC.

Here the CDR3 DNA reads TGTGCCAGTAGTTTGGGACTAGCGGGAGTCTACGAGCAGTACTTC. It is translated as CASSLGLAGVYEQYF. The V gene is TRBV19, the J gene TRBJ2-7; 14 positions agree with TRBD2. V was pared by 5 bases and J by 3 bases, with 3 bases of the junction left unmatched. CDR1 and CDR2 from the germline V gene are LNHDA and SQIVND (reference sequence). This CDR3 has 15 residues.

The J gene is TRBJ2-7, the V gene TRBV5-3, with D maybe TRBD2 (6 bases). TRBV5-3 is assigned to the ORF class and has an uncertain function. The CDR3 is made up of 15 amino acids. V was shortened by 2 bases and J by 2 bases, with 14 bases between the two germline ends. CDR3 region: CARSFGDLQAYEQYF. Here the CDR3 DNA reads TGTGCCAGAAGCTTTGGGGACTTACAGGCCTACGAGCAGTACTTC.

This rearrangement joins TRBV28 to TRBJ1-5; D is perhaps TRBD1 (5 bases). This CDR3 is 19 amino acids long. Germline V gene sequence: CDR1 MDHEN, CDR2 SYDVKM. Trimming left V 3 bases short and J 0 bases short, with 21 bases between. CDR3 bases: TGTGCCAGCAGTTTGAGGGAGGGAGGGGCGTACTTTAGCAATCAGCCCCAGCATTTT. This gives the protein CASSLREGGAYFSNQPQHF.

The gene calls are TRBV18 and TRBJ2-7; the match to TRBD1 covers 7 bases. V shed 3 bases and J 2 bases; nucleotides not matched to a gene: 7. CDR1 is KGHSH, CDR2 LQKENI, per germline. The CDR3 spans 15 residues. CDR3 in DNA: TGTGCCAGCTCACCCGGGACGCAGGGGGCCTACGAGCAGTACTTC. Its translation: CASSPGTQGAYEQYF.

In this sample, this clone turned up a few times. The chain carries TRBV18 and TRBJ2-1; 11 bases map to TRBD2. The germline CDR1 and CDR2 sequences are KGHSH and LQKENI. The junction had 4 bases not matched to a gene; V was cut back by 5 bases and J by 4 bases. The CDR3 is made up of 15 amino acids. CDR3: CASSGLAGTYNEQFF. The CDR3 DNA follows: TGTGCCAGCTCAGGACTAGCGGGCACTTACAATGAGCAGTTCTTC.

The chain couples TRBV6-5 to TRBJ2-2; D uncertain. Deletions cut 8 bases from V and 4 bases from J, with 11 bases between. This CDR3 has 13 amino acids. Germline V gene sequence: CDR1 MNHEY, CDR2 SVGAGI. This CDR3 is CASSPGTTGELFF. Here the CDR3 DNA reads TGTGCCAGCTCCCCGGGCACCACCGGGGAGCTGTTTTTT.

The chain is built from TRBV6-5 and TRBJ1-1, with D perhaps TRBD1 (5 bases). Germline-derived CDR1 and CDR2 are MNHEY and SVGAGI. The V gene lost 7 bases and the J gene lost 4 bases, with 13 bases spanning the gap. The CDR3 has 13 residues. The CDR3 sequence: CASTMGGVTEAFF. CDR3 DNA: TGTGCCAGCACCATGGGGGGTGTCACTGAAGCTTTCTTT.

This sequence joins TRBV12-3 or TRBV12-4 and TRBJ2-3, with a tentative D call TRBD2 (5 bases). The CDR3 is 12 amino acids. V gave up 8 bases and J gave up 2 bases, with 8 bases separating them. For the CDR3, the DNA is TGTGCCAGCGCCGGGGACACAGATACGCAGTATTTT. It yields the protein CASAGDTDTQYF.

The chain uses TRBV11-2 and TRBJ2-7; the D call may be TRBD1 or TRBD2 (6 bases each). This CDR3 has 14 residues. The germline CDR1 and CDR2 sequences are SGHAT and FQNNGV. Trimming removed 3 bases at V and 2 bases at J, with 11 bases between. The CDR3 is CASSLRGQPYEQYF. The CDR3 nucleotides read TGTGCCAGCAGCTTGCGGGGACAACCCTACGAGCAGTACTTC.

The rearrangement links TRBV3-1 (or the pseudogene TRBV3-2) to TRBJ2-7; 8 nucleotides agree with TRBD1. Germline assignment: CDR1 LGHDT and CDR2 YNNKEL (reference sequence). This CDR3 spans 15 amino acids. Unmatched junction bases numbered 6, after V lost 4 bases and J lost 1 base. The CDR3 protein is CASSPGQGYSYEQYF. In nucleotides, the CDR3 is TGTGCCAGCAGCCCCGGACAGGGTTATTCCTACGAGCAGTACTTC.

CDR3 sequence: CASSSPTASSGNTIYF. CDR3 sequence (DNA): TGTGCCAGCAGCTCGCCGACCGCGAGCTCTGGAAACACCATATATTTT. The V call is TRBV5-4, the J call TRBJ1-3, with D hard to call. This CDR3 comprises 16 residues. From germline, CDR1 is SGHNT and CDR2 YYREEE (reference sequence). V was shortened by 3 bases and J by 0 bases, with 13 bases between the two germline ends.

The CDR3 sequence is CASSRLVRSYNEQFF. As DNA, the CDR3 is TGTGCCAGCAGCCGACTAGTTCGATCCTACAATGAGCAGTTCTTC. The chain is built from TRBV11-2 and TRBJ2-1; D may be TRBD2 (6 bases). The V gene's germline CDR1 is SGHAT and CDR2 FQNNGV. Trimming stripped 5 bases from V and 1 base from J, with 12 bases between. The CDR3 length is 15 residues.

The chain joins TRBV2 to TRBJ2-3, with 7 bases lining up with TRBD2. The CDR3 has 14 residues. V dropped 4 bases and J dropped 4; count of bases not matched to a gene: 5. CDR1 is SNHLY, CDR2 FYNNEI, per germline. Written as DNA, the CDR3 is TGTGCCAGCAGTGGCCTAGCGGTAGCAGATACGCAGTATTTT. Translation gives CASSGLAVADTQYF.

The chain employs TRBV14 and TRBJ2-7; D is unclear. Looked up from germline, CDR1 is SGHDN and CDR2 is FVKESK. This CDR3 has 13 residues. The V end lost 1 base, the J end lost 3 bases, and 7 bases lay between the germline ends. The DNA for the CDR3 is TGTGCCAGCAGCCAAGGAGGTAACTACGAGCAGTACTTC. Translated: CASSQGGNYEQYF.

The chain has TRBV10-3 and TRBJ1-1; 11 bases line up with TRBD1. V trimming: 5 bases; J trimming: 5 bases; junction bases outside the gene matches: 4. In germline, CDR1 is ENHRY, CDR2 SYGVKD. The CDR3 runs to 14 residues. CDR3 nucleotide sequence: TGTGCCATCAGTTCCGGGACAGGGGGGACTGAAGCTTTCTTT. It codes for CAISSGTGGTEAFF.

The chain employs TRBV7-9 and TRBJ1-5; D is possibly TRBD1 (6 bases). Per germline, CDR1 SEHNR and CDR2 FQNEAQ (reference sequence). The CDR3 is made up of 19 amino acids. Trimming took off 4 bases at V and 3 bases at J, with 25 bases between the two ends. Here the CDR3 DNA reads TGTGCCAGCAGCTCCTACAGGGCCCCCCGATCCGCGCACAATCAGCCCCAGCATTTT. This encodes CASSSYRAPRSAHNQPQHF.

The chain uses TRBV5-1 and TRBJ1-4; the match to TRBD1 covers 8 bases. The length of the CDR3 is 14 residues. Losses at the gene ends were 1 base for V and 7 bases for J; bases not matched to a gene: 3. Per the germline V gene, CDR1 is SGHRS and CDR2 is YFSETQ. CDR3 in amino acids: CASSLRTGSEKLFF. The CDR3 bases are TGCGCCAGCAGCTTGAGGACAGGGAGTGAAAAACTGTTTTTT. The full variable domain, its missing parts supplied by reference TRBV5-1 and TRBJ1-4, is KAGVTQTPRYLIKTRGQQVTLSCSPISGHRSVSWYQQTPGQGLQFLFEYFSETQRNKGNFPGRFSGRQFSNSRSEMNVSTLELGDSALYLCASSLRTGSEKLFFGSGTQLSVL.

CDR3: CASSVEGMGAGEQYF. CDR3 DNA sequence: TGTGCCAGCAGCGTAGAGGGAATGGGAGCTGGAGAGCAGTACTTC. V and J are TRBV9 and TRBJ2-7; a weak D match, TRBD2 (5 bases). The CDR3 has 15 residues. CDR1 is SGDLS and CDR2 is YYNGEE in the germline V gene. The germline V and J ends were trimmed by 0 bases and 7 bases, with 17 bases remaining between them. Supplemented by reference TRBV9 and TRBJ2-7, the full variable domain reads DSGVTQTPKHLITATGQRVTLRCSPRSGDLSVYWYQQSLDQGLQFLIQYYNGEERAKGNILERFSAQQFPDLHSELNLSSLELGDSALYFCASSVEGMGAGEQYFGPGTRLTVT.

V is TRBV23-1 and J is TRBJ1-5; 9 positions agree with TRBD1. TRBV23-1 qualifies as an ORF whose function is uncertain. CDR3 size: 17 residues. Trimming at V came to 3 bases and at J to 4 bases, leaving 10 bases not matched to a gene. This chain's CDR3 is CASSQIPTGGANQPQHF. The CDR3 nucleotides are TGCGCCAGCAGTCAGATTCCGACAGGGGGTGCAAATCAGCCCCAGCATTTT.